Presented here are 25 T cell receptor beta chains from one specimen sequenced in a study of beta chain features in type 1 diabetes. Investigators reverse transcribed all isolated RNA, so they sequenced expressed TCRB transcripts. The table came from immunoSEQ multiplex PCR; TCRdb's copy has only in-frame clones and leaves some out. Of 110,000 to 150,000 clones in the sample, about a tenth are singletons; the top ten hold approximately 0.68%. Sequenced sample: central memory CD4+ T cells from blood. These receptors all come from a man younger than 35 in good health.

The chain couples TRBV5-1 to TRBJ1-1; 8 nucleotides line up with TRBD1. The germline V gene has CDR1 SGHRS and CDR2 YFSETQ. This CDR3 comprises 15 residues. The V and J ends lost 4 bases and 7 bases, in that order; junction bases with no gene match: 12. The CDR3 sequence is CASSEEQGVNGEAFF. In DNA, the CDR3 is TGCGCCAGCAGCGAAGAACAGGGGGTAAACGGTGAAGCTTTCTTT.

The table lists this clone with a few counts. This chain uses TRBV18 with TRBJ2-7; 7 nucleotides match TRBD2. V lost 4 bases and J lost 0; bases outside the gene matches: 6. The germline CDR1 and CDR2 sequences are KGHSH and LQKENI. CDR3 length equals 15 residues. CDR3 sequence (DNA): TGTGCCAGCTCACAGAGCGGGGAACTCTCCTACGAGCAGTACTTC. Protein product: CASSQSGELSYEQYF.

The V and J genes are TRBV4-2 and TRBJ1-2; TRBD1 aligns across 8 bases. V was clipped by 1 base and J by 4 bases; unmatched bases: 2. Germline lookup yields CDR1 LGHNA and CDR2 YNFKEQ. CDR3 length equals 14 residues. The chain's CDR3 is CASSQGTGSYGYTF. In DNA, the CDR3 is TGTGCCAGCAGCCAAGGGACAGGGAGCTATGGCTACACCTTC.

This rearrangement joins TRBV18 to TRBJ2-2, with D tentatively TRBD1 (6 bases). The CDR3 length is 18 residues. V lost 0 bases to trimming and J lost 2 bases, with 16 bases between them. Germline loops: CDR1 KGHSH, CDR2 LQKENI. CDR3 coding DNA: TGTGCCAGCTCACCACCGGCGACAGGTGGCTCTAACACCGGGGAGCTGTTTTTT. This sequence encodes CASSPPATGGSNTGELFF. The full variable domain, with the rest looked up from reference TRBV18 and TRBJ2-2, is NAGVMQNPRHLVRRRGQEARLRCSPMKGHSHVYWYRQLPEEGLKFMVYLQKENIIDESGMPKERFSAEFPKEGPSILRIQQVVRGDSAAYFCASSPPATGGSNTGELFFGEGSRLTVL.

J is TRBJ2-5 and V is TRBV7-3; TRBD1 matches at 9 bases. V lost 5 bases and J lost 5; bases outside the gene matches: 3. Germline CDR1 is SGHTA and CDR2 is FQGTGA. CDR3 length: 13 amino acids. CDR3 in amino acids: CASSRGQGETQYF. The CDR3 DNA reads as TGTGCCAGCAGCCGAGGACAGGGGGAGACCCAGTACTTC.

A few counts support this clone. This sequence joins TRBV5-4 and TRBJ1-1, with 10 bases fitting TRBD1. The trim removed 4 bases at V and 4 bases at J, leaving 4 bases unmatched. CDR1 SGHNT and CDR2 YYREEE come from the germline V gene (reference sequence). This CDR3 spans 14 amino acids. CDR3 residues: CASSRTGGSTEAFF. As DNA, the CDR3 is TGTGCCAGCAGCAGGACAGGGGGAAGCACTGAAGCTTTCTTT.

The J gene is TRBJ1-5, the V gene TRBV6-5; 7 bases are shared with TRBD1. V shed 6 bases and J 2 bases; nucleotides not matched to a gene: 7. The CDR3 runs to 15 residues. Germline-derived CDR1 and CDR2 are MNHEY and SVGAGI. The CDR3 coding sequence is TGTGCCAGCAGCCCACAGGGGTTGCGCAATCAGCCCCAGCATTTT. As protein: CASSPQGLRNQPQHF.

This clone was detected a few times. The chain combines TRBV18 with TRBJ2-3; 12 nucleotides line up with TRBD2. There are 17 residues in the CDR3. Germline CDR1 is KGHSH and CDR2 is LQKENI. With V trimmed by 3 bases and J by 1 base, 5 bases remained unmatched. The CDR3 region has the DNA TGTGCCAGCTCACCGACTAGCGGGGGAATGGGCACAGATACGCAGTATTTT. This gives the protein CASSPTSGGMGTDTQYF.

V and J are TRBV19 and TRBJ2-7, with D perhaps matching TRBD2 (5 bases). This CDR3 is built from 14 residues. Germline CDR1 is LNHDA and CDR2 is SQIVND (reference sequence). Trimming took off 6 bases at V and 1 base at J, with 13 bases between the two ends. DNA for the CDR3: TGTGCCAGTAGGCGACGGACGGGATCCTACGAGCAGTACTTC. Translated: CASRRRTGSYEQYF.

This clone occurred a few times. As DNA, the CDR3 is TGTGCCAGCAATGGTTGGGACAGGGCTTCGAATGGCTACACCTTC. Translation gives CASNGWDRASNGYTF. The chain links TRBV19 to TRBJ1-2, with TRBD1 matching over 9 bases. There are 15 residues in the CDR3. The germline V gene has CDR1 LNHDA and CDR2 SQIVND (reference sequence). J was trimmed by 6 bases and V by 9 bases; bases with no gene match: 14.

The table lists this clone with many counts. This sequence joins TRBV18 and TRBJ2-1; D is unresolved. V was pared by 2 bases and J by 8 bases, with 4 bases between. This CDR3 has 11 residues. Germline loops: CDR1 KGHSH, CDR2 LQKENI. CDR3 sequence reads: CASSPEHEQFF. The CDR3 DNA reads TGTGCCAGCTCACCAGAGCATGAGCAGTTCTTC.

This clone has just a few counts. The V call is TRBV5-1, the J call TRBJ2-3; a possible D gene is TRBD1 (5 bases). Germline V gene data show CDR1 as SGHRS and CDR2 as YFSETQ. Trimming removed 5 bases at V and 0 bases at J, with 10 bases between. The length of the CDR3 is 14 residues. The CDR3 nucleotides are TGCGCCAGCAGGGAGACAGCAAGCACAGATACGCAGTATTTT. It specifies CASRETASTDTQYF. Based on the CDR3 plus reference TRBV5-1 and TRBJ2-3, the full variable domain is KAGVTQTPRYLIKTRGQQVTLSCSPISGHRSVSWYQQTPGQGLQFLFEYFSETQRNKGNFPGRFSGRQFSNSRSEMNVSTLELGDSALYLCASRETASTDTQYFGPGTRLTVL.

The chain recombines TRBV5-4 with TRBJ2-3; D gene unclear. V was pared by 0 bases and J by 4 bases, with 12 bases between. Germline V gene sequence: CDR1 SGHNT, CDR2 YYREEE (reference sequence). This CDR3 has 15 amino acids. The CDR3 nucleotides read TGTGCCAGCAGCTTGGCCGAGATAGCCGCAGATACGCAGTATTTT. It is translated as CASSLAEIAADTQYF.

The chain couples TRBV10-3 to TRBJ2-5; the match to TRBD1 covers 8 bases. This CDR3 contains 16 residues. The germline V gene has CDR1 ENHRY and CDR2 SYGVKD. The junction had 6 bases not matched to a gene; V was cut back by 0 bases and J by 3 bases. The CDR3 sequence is CAISESWYRGKETQYF. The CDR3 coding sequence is TGTGCCATCAGTGAGTCTTGGTACAGGGGGAAAGAGACCCAGTACTTC.

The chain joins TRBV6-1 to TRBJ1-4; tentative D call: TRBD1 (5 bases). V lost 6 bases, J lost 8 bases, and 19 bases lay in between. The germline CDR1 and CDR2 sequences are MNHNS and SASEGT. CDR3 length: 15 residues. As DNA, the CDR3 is TGTGCCAGCAGCACGAACTGGGGGGGAAGCGAAAAACTGTTTTTT. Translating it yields CASSTNWGGSEKLFF.

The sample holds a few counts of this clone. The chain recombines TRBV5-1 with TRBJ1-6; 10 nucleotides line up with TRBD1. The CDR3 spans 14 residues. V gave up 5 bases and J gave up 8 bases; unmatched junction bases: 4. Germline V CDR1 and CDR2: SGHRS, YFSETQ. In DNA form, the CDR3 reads TGCGCCAGCAGGAATGGACAGGGGGATTCACCCCTCCACTTT. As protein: CASRNGQGDSPLHF.

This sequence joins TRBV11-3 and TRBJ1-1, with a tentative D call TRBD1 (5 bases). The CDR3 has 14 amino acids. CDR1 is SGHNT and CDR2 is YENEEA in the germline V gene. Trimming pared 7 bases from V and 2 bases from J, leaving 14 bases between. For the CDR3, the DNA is TGTGCCAGCACCCGGACATCCGTCAACACTGAAGCTTTCTTT. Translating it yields CASTRTSVNTEAFF.

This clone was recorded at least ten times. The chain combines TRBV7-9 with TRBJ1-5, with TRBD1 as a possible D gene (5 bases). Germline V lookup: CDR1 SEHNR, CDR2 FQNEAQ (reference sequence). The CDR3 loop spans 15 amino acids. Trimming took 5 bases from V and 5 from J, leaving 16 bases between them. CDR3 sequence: CASSASGSSYQPQHF. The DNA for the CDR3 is TGTGCCAGCAGCGCCTCAGGGTCCTCTTATCAGCCCCAGCATTTT.

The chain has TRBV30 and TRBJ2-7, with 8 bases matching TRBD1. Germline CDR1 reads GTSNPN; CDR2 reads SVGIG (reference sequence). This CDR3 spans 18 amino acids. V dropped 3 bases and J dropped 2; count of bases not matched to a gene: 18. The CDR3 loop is CAWRGNPRRDRSTYEQYF. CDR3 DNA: TGTGCCTGGAGAGGAAACCCCCGACGGGACAGGTCGACCTACGAGCAGTACTTC.

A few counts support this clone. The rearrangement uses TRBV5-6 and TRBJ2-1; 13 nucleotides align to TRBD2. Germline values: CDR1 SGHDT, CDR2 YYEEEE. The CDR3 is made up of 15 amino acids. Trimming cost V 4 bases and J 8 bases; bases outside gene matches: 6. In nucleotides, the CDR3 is TGTGCCAGCAGCGCCACTAGCGGGGGGGCCCATGAGCAGTTCTTC. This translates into CASSATSGGAHEQFF.

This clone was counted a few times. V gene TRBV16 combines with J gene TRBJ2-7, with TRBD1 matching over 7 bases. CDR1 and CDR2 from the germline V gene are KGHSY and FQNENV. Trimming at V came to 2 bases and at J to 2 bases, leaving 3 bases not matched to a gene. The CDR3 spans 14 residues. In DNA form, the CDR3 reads TGTGCCAGCAGCCAAATACAGGGGACCTACGAGCAGTACTTC. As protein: CASSQIQGTYEQYF.

The CDR3: CASSVVGGGDEQFF. The CDR3, as DNA: TGTGCCAGCAGTGTTGTGGGGGGGGGTGACGAGCAGTTCTTC. The V gene is TRBV28, the J gene TRBJ2-1; 7 bases fit TRBD2. Losses at the gene ends were 5 bases for V and 10 bases for J; bases not matched to a gene: 11. The CDR3 extends over 14 amino acids. Germline loops: CDR1 MDHEN, CDR2 SYDVKM.

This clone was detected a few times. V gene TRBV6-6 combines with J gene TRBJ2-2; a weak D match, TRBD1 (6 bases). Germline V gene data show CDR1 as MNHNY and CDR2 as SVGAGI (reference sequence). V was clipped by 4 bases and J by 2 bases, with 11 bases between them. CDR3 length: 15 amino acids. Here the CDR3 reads CASSSTDSNTGELFF. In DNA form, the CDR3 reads TGTGCCAGCAGTTCCACGGACAGTAACACCGGGGAGCTGTTTTTT.

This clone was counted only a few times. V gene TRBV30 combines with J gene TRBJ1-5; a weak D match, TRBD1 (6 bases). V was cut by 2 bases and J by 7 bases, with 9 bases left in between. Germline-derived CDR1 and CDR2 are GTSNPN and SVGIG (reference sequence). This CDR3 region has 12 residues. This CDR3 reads CAWSRGSQPQHF. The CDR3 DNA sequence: TGTGCCTGGAGTAGGGGGAGCCAGCCCCAGCATTTT.

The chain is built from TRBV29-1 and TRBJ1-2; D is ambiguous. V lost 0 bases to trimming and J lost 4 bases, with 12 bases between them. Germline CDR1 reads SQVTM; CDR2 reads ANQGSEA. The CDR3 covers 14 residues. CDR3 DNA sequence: TGCAGCGTTGAAGATGGATTAGGAGGCTATGGCTACACCTTC. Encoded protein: CSVEDGLGGYGYTF.